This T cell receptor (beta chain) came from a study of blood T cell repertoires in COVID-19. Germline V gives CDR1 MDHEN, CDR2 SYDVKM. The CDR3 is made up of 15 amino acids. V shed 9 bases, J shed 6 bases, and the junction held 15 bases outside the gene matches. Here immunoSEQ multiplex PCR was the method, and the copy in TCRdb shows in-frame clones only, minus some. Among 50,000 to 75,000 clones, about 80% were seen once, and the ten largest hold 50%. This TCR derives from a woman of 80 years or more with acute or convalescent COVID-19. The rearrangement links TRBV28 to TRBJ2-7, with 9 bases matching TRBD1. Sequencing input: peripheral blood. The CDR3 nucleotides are TGTGCCAGTCTAGGCGGGGACAGGGCGTGGGGCGAGCAGTACTTC. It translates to CASLGGDRAWGEQYF.